This TCR beta chain appears in the sequencing data of a study of cytomegalovirus exposure and HLA in healthy donors. At the level of the study: Earlier work reported some 110 million unique TCR beta sequences from 150 million to 200 million T cells.

PCR was performed using 60 Vbeta and 13 Jbeta primers. TCRdb's table, derived via immunoSEQ multiplex PCR, lists solely in-frame clones and lacks some. The sample records some 190,000 clones, roughly 77% being singletons. General study findings and limits: According to an earlier analysis, most TCR beta V segments yielded productive rearrangements about 87% or about 30% of the time.

With regard to this clone: Its antigen is unknown.

Germline values: CDR1 KGHSH, CDR2 LQKENI. The CDR3 covers 14 residues. The trim removed 6 bases at V and 10 bases at J, leaving 9 bases unmatched. This TCR was recovered from a woman aged 25 to 39 in good health and CMV-seropositive. The chain carries TRBV18 and TRBJ1-6; 7 bases fit TRBD1. The specimen sequenced was PBMCs. The CDR3: CASSQKGGRSPLHF. The CDR3 bases are TGTGCCAGCTCCCAAAAAGGGGGCCGATCACCCCTCCACTTT.